Presented here are 22 T cell receptor beta chains from one specimen sequenced in a study of T cell responses to AZD1222 COVID-19 vaccine. TCRdb's copy holds only in-frame clones and misses some; the assay was immunoSEQ multiplex PCR. The top ten hold about 4.5% of the sample, which has 100,000 to 150,000 clones, about 90% seen once. The sample was peripheral blood, taken on day 0 of MenACWY control vaccination. The receptors derive from an adult in good health.

CDR3 sequence: CASSFRGTQETQYF. Written as DNA, the CDR3 is TGTGCCAGCAGTTTCCGGGGGACCCAAGAGACCCAGTACTTC. The gene calls are TRBV27 and TRBJ2-5, with D possibly being TRBD2 (6 bases). Trimming removed 3 bases from V and 1 base from J, with 9 bases in between. This CDR3 region has 14 residues. CDR1 and CDR2 from the germline V gene are MNHEY and SMNVEV (reference sequence).

The chain has TRBV6-5 and TRBJ1-1, with D perhaps TRBD1 (5 bases). V dropped 3 bases and J dropped 1 base, with 9 bases sitting between them. This CDR3 is 14 amino acids long. The germline V gene has CDR1 MNHEY and CDR2 SVGAGI. This CDR3 is CASSYRQSNTEAFF. CDR3 nucleotide sequence: TGTGCCAGCAGTTATCGACAGTCGAACACTGAAGCTTTCTTT.

The chain is built from TRBV24-1 and TRBJ2-3, with D perhaps matching TRBD2 (5 bases). The ends were cut back, 9 bases at V and 0 bases at J, with 6 bases in the middle. This CDR3 is built from 12 residues. CDR1 KGHDR and CDR2 SFDVKD come from the germline V gene. CDR3 sequence: CATRGSTDTQYF. For the CDR3, the DNA is TGTGCCACCCGGGGTAGCACAGATACGCAGTATTTT.

The chain couples TRBV7-3 to TRBJ2-7; D possibly corresponds to TRBD1 (6 bases). Germline V gene data show CDR1 as SGHTA and CDR2 as FQGTGA. The length of the CDR3 is 13 residues. V shed 3 bases and J shed 4 bases, with 10 bases lying between them. The CDR3 region has the DNA TGTGCCAGCAGCTTTTCCCAGGGGTACGAGCAGTACTTC. Its translation: CASSFSQGYEQYF.

This sequence joins TRBV5-4 and TRBJ2-1; the D gene is possibly TRBD2 (5 bases). Germline-derived CDR1 and CDR2 are SGHNT and YYREEE (reference sequence). CDR3 size: 12 residues. V was cut by 1 base and J by 12 bases, with 11 bases left in between. In DNA, the CDR3 is TGTGCCAGCAGCTTGCGGGTTGGAGGGCAGTTCTTC. It codes for CASSLRVGGQFF.

The chain links TRBV6-1 to TRBJ2-7; D is tentatively TRBD1 or TRBD2 (5 bases each). Trimming took off 3 bases at V and 0 bases at J, with 12 bases between the two ends. Germline loops: CDR1 MNHNS, CDR2 SASEGT. CDR3 length: 15 amino acids. CDR3 DNA: TGTGCCAGCAGTGACGGGACGGTGAGCTCCTACGAGCAGTACGTC. Translated, it gives CASSDGTVSSYEQYV.

This clone came up once. The chain joins TRBV7-7 to TRBJ2-7, with TRBD2 as a possible D gene (6 bases). The CDR3 contains 16 residues. The germline V gene encodes CDR1 SSHAT and CDR2 FNYEAQ (reference sequence). Trimming took off 1 base at V and 2 bases at J, with 15 bases between the two ends. The CDR3 DNA reads as TGTGCCAGCAGCTTAGTTACCAGGGAGGCTCCCTACGAGCAGTACTTC. Translating gives CASSLVTREAPYEQYF.

Only a few counts were recorded for this clone. Distinct nucleotide sequences in the sample also encode this CDR3. V is TRBV27 and J is TRBJ2-1; no clear D. The CDR3 sequence is 13 residues long. From germline, CDR1 is MNHEY and CDR2 SMNVEV (reference sequence). The V end lost 3 bases, the J end lost 2 bases, and 5 bases lay between the germline ends. The DNA for the CDR3 is TGTGCCAGCAGTTTGGAGCCCTACAATGAGCAGTTCTTC. Translating gives CASSLEPYNEQFF.

This chain links TRBV18 with TRBJ2-5; D is unclear. CDR3 length: 13 amino acids. V was shortened by 5 bases and J by 4 bases, with 11 bases between the two germline ends. The V gene's germline CDR1 is KGHSH and CDR2 LQKENI. The CDR3 loop is CASSAHSLETQYF. CDR3 in DNA: TGTGCCAGCTCAGCTCACAGTCTAGAGACCCAGTACTTC.

The chain employs TRBV9 and TRBJ2-1; TRBD2 is a possible D gene (6 bases). The V end lost 4 bases, the J end lost 2 bases, and 13 bases lay between the germline ends. CDR1 and CDR2 (germline): SGDLS, YYNGEE. This CDR3 has 15 residues. As DNA, the CDR3 is TGTGCCAGCAGCTCACTAGCTGGTACCTACAATGAGCAGTTCTTC. Encoded protein: CASSSLAGTYNEQFF. The full variable domain, its missing parts supplied by reference TRBV9 and TRBJ2-1, is DSGVTQTPKHLITATGQRVTLRCSPRSGDLSVYWYQQSLDQGLQFLIQYYNGEERAKGNILERFSAQQFPDLHSELNLSSLELGDSALYFCASSSLAGTYNEQFFGPGTRLTVL.

The chain links TRBV28 to TRBJ1-1; D is unclear. Trimming stripped 5 bases from V and 1 base from J, with 8 bases between. Per the germline V gene, CDR1 is MDHEN and CDR2 is SYDVKM. CDR3 length: 13 amino acids. The CDR3 coding sequence is TGTGCCAGCAGTAAACAGAGGAACACTGAAGCTTTCTTT. This codes for CASSKQRNTEAFF.

V is TRBV9 and J is TRBJ1-5, with 7 positions matching TRBD1. V gave up 0 bases and J gave up 4 bases; unmatched junction bases: 4. CDR1 is SGDLS and CDR2 is YYNGEE in the germline V gene. This CDR3 has 15 residues. The CDR3 nucleotides are TGTGCCAGCAGCGTAGGCAGGGGGGATAATCAGCCCCAGCATTTT. This sequence encodes CASSVGRGDNQPQHF. Filled out from reference TRBV9 and TRBJ1-5, the complete variable domain reads DSGVTQTPKHLITATGQRVTLRCSPRSGDLSVYWYQQSLDQGLQFLIQYYNGEERAKGNILERFSAQQFPDLHSELNLSSLELGDSALYFCASSVGRGDNQPQHFGDGTRLSIL.

The V gene is TRBV27, the J gene TRBJ2-6, with 9 nucleotides matching TRBD2. Trimming cost V 4 bases and J 2 bases; bases outside gene matches: 9. This CDR3 region has 18 residues. CDR1 and CDR2 (germline): MNHEY, SMNVEV (reference sequence). The CDR3 region has the DNA TGTGCCAGCAGTTACTCGATAGCGGGAGTAACTGGGGCCAACGTCCTGACTTTC. This sequence encodes CASSYSIAGVTGANVLTF.

The sample holds a few counts of this clone. The chain couples TRBV18 to TRBJ2-6; TRBD1 is a possible D gene (6 bases). Trimming removed 3 bases from V and 0 bases from J, with 27 bases in between. Germline V lookup: CDR1 KGHSH, CDR2 LQKENI. This CDR3 has 22 residues. DNA of the CDR3: TGTGCCAGCTCACCCCGTACGAATAAGGGACAAGGGCTACTCTCTGGGGCCAACGTCCTGACTTTC. Its translation: CASSPRTNKGQGLLSGANVLTF.

The V gene is TRBV11-3, the J gene TRBJ2-2; tentatively, D is TRBD2 (6 bases). Germline CDR1 reads SGHNT; CDR2 reads YENEEA. Between the trimmed V and J ends, which lost 5 bases and 2 bases, there was a span of 12 bases. The CDR3 spans 15 residues. This chain's CDR3 is CASSHSGVNTGELFF. In nucleotides, the CDR3 is TGTGCCAGCAGCCATAGCGGAGTAAACACCGGGGAGCTGTTTTTT.

The chain joins TRBV18 to TRBJ1-1; D may be TRBD1 (5 bases). This CDR3 is built from 16 residues. CDR1 and CDR2 (germline): KGHSH, LQKENI. V lost 2 bases and J 0 bases, leaving 13 bases between the germline ends. CDR3 protein: CASSPWVTGLNTEAFF. CDR3 DNA sequence: TGTGCCAGCTCACCATGGGTCACAGGACTGAACACTGAAGCTTTCTTT.

The chain links TRBV4-1 to TRBJ2-2, with no clear D. Germline V lookup: CDR1 MGHRA, CDR2 YSYEKL. The CDR3 contains 13 residues. V lost 1 base and J 6 bases, leaving 6 bases between the germline ends. Here the CDR3 reads CASSQGSPGELFF. The DNA for the CDR3 is TGCGCCAGCAGCCAAGGGAGCCCCGGGGAGCTGTTTTTT.

V and J are TRBV27 and TRBJ2-7; D is undetermined. From germline, CDR1 is MNHEY and CDR2 SMNVEV (reference sequence). The CDR3 is 14 residues long. Trimming removed 6 bases from V and 2 bases from J, with 14 bases in between. Here the CDR3 DNA reads TGTGCCAGCAGCCCGAGGCCCAGACCCTACGAGCAGTACGTC. Translation: CASSPRPRPYEQYV.

J is TRBJ1-1 and V is TRBV25-1; the D gene is possibly TRBD1 (5 bases). Trimming left V 7 bases short and J 1 base short, with 10 bases between. The germline V gene has CDR1 MGHDK and CDR2 SYGVNS. This CDR3 comprises 13 residues. The CDR3, as DNA: TGTGCCAGCAAAGGCAGGGCGAACACTGAAGCTTTCTTT. It is translated as CASKGRANTEAFF.

V gene TRBV19 combines with J gene TRBJ2-4; maybe TRBD1 (5 bases). The germline CDR1 and CDR2 sequences are LNHDA and SQIVND (reference sequence). The CDR3 sequence is 14 residues long. The V end lost 3 bases, the J end lost 1 base, and 7 bases lay between the germline ends. The CDR3 sequence: CASSMPGAKNIQYF. CDR3 coding DNA: TGTGCCAGTAGTATGCCAGGGGCCAAAAACATTCAGTACTTC. Variable domain in full (rest from reference TRBV19 and TRBJ2-4): DGGITQSPKYLFRKEGQNVTLSCEQNLNHDAMYWYRQDPGQGLRLIYYSQIVNDFQKGDIAEGYSVSREKKESFPLTVTSAQKNPTAFYLCASSMPGAKNIQYFGAGTRLSVL.

The rearrangement uses TRBV2 and TRBJ1-1, with D unclear. Germline V gene lookup returns CDR1 SNHLY and CDR2 FYNNEI. V was clipped by 7 bases and J by 7 bases, with 19 bases between them. This CDR3 has 14 amino acids. CDR3 nucleotide sequence: TGTGCCAGCATCGGTAATGGTGGTGACGGTGAAGCTTTCTTT. It codes for CASIGNGGDGEAFF.

The chain joins TRBV5-6 to TRBJ2-1; 7 nucleotides align to TRBD2. CDR3 size: 16 residues. Per the germline V gene, CDR1 is SGHDT and CDR2 is YYEEEE. The V gene end was trimmed by 0 bases and the J gene end by 6 bases; junction bases not matched to a gene: 9. CDR3 in amino acids: CASSLVDRGSGNEQFF. In DNA, the CDR3 is TGTGCCAGCAGCTTGGTTGACCGCGGGAGTGGCAATGAGCAGTTCTTC. The full variable domain, completed using reference TRBV5-6 and TRBJ2-1, is DAGVTQSPTHLIKTRGQQVTLRCSPKSGHDTVSWYQQALGQGPQFIFQYYEEEERQRGNFPDRFSGHQFPNYSSELNVNALLLGDSALYLCASSLVDRGSGNEQFFGPGTRLTVL.